These T cell receptor beta chains were read from a single sample in a study of blood T cells in healthy people across ages. Using its own MiXCR run on the 5' RACE reads, TCRdb lists one record per CDR3 protein. The profile shows 900,000 to 950,000 distinct CDR3 sequences, 25% to 35% of them singletons. The data were also submitted as part of a second study, on T cells of mothers and their children.

The sequenced material came from blood. The receptors shown here come from a woman between 40 and 50 years old in good health. Both conserved end residues are part of each CDR3. The order of the fields is CDR3 protein, CDR3 DNA, V gene, clone size, J gene, D gene, CDR3 length. A D gene is named only where the DNA matches it firmly. Size tells how often a clone was seen (once, few, many) or the class of an expanded clone, and some rows leave it out.

CDR3aa: CASSPGQGLSGELFF
CDR3nt: TGCGCCAGCAGCCCTGGACAGGGGCTCTCCGGGGAGCTGTTTTTT
v_gene: TRBV5-1
abundance: once
j_gene: TRBJ2-2
d_gene: TRBD1
len: 15

CDR3aa: CASSSGQFSYNEQFF
CDR3nt: TGTGCCAGCAGTTCCGGCCAGTTCTCCTACAATGAGCAGTTCTTC
v_gene: TRBV12-3/TRBV12-4
abundance: few
j_gene: TRBJ2-1
d_gene: -
len: 15

CDR3aa: CASSQWKGQETQFF
CDR3nt: TGCGCCAGCAGCCAATGGAAGGGGCAAGAGACCCAGTTCTTC
v_gene: TRBV4-1
abundance: -
j_gene: TRBJ2-1
d_gene: -
len: 14

CDR3aa: CASSDLSGGANYGYTF
CDR3nt: TGTGCCAGCAGTGACCTCTCGGGAGGAGCTAACTATGGCTACACCTTC
v_gene: TRBV25-1
abundance: -
j_gene: TRBJ1-2
d_gene: -
len: 16

CDR3aa: CASSPPNQPQHF
CDR3nt: TGTGCCAGCAGCCCCCCCAATCAGCCCCAGCATTTT
v_gene: TRBV7-2
abundance: many
j_gene: TRBJ1-5
d_gene: -
len: 12

CDR3aa: CASSMRQGARYRYGYTF
CDR3nt: TGTGCCAGCAGTATGCGACAGGGGGCGCGGTATCGCTATGGCTACACCTTC
v_gene: TRBV6-2/TRBV6-3
abundance: many
j_gene: TRBJ1-2
d_gene: TRBD1
len: 17

CDR3aa: CASSHLEEIGYEQYF
CDR3nt: TGCGCCAGCAGCCACTTGGAGGAAATCGGCTACGAGCAGTACTTC
v_gene: TRBV4-1
abundance: -
j_gene: TRBJ2-7
d_gene: -
len: 15

CDR3aa: CSAIGRAVEQYF
CDR3nt: TGCAGTGCTATAGGGAGGGCGGTCGAGCAGTACTTC
v_gene: TRBV20-1
abundance: many
j_gene: TRBJ2-7
d_gene: TRBD2
len: 12

CDR3aa: CASSPGQATVNEQFF
CDR3nt: TGTGCCAGCAGCCCGGGACAAGCGACAGTCAATGAGCAGTTCTTC
v_gene: TRBV7-3
abundance: few
j_gene: TRBJ2-1
d_gene: -
len: 15

CDR3aa: CASSFQTGPSSGNTIYF
CDR3nt: TGTGCCAGCAGCTTCCAGACAGGACCAAGCTCTGGAAACACCATATATTTT
v_gene: TRBV7-9
abundance: -
j_gene: TRBJ1-3
d_gene: -
len: 17

CDR3aa: CASSVYGTYEQYF
CDR3nt: TGTGCCAGCAGCGTTTATGGGACCTACGAGCAGTACTTC
v_gene: TRBV7-9
abundance: few
j_gene: TRBJ2-7
d_gene: -
len: 13

CDR3aa: CSASLGMGRTDTQYF
CDR3nt: TGCAGTGCTAGTTTAGGGATGGGACGCACAGATACGCAGTATTTT
v_gene: TRBV20-1
abundance: -
j_gene: TRBJ2-3
d_gene: -
len: 15

CDR3aa: CAINREPISKQYF
CDR3nt: TGTGCCATCAACCGGGAACCTATCAGCAAGCAGTACTTC
v_gene: TRBV10-3
abundance: -
j_gene: TRBJ2-4
d_gene: -
len: 13

CDR3aa: CAISRGVNQPQHF
CDR3nt: TGTGCCATCAGCAGGGGGGTTAATCAGCCCCAGCATTTT
v_gene: TRBV10-3
abundance: many
j_gene: TRBJ1-5
d_gene: TRBD1
len: 13

CDR3aa: CASSPRSRDYEQYF
CDR3nt: TGTGCCAGCTCACCACGGAGCAGAGACTACGAGCAGTACTTC
v_gene: TRBV18
abundance: -
j_gene: TRBJ2-7
d_gene: -
len: 14

CDR3aa: CASTPFGQGSEKLFF
CDR3nt: TGTGCCAGCACACCCTTCGGGCAGGGTAGTGAAAAACTGTTTTTT
v_gene: TRBV6-5
abundance: few
j_gene: TRBJ1-4
d_gene: -
len: 15

CDR3aa: CASSPGPKSEAFF
CDR3nt: TGTGCCAGCAGCCCCGGACCGAAGAGTGAAGCTTTCTTT
v_gene: TRBV6-6
abundance: many
j_gene: TRBJ1-1
d_gene: -
len: 13

CDR3aa: CASTSRLAGDENNEQFF
CDR3nt: TGTGCCAGCACTTCGCGGCTAGCGGGAGATGAGAACAATGAGCAGTTCTTC
v_gene: TRBV6-4
abundance: many
j_gene: TRBJ2-1
d_gene: TRBD2
len: 17

CDR3aa: CASSSLPGGTSEDTQYF
CDR3nt: TGTGCCAGCAGCTCCCTACCTGGGGGGACTAGCGAAGATACGCAGTATTTT
v_gene: TRBV7-2
abundance: few
j_gene: TRBJ2-3
d_gene: TRBD2
len: 17

CDR3aa: CASSYETGIYNEQFF
CDR3nt: TGTGCCAGCAGTTACGAGACAGGGATATACAATGAGCAGTTCTTC
v_gene: TRBV6-2/TRBV6-3
abundance: -
j_gene: TRBJ2-1
d_gene: TRBD1
len: 15

CDR3aa: CASSQDYRGRINEQYF
CDR3nt: TGTGCCAGCAGCCAAGATTACAGGGGGCGCATTAACGAGCAGTACTTC
v_gene: TRBV4-2
abundance: few
j_gene: TRBJ2-7
d_gene: TRBD1
len: 16

CDR3aa: CASSQGLAREQYF
CDR3nt: TGTGCCAGCAGCCAAGGGTTAGCGAGGGAGCAGTACTTC
v_gene: TRBV3-1
abundance: many
j_gene: TRBJ2-7
d_gene: -
len: 13

CDR3aa: CASSQGTSGGPGNYEQYF
CDR3nt: TGCGCCAGCAGCCAAGGGACTAGCGGGGGCCCTGGGAACTACGAGCAGTACTTC
v_gene: TRBV5-1
abundance: few
j_gene: TRBJ2-7
d_gene: TRBD2
len: 18

CDR3aa: CAISEGVSGQPQHF
CDR3nt: TGTGCCATCAGTGAGGGGGTTTCGGGACAGCCCCAGCATTTT
v_gene: TRBV10-3
abundance: few
j_gene: TRBJ1-5
d_gene: -
len: 14

CDR3aa: CASSSQVSDTQYF
CDR3nt: TGTGCCAGCAGTTCACAGGTTTCAGATACGCAGTATTTT
v_gene: TRBV12-3/TRBV12-4
abundance: many
j_gene: TRBJ2-3
d_gene: -
len: 13

CDR3aa: CASSLLSSGGLPGELFF
CDR3nt: TGTGCCAGCAGTTTACTCTCTAGCGGGGGGTTACCCGGGGAGCTGTTTTTT
v_gene: TRBV12-3/TRBV12-4
abundance: many
j_gene: TRBJ2-2
d_gene: TRBD2
len: 17

CDR3aa: CASRSGARPGAEAFF
CDR3nt: TGTGCCAGCAGGTCCGGGGCCCGCCCTGGCGCTGAAGCTTTCTTT
v_gene: TRBV12-3/TRBV12-4
abundance: few
j_gene: TRBJ1-1
d_gene: -
len: 15

CDR3aa: CASSLAPGQLHQPQHF
CDR3nt: TGTGCCAGCAGCTTAGCCCCTGGACAGCTCCATCAGCCCCAGCATTTT
v_gene: TRBV7-2
abundance: -
j_gene: TRBJ1-5
d_gene: -
len: 16

CDR3aa: CASSFGPHSYEQYF
CDR3nt: TGTGCCAGCAGTTTTGGACCGCACTCCTACGAGCAGTACTTC
v_gene: TRBV12-3/TRBV12-4
abundance: many
j_gene: TRBJ2-7
d_gene: -
len: 14